A single sample is the source of the 28 T cell receptor beta chains below, sequenced in a study of shared clonotypes between healthy human individuals (dated by TCRdb to 2018 to 2021). Library creation used the immunoSEQ multiplex PCR assay. Imported from immuneACCESS, the table was reduced by TCRdb to in-frame sequences with V and J called. These copies leave out some clones; in studies compared against another copy, an unresolved V gene accounts for under half, and the cause of the remainder is not known. For this sample there are 2 million to 2.5 million clones; 85% to 95% appear just once. Jointly, the top ten make up 1.7% of the sample. CD8 naive samples were obtained by positive selection for CCR7 among CD45RO-negative cells, yielding a CD45RA+CCR7+ population from which TemRA cells were excluded. Material for sequencing was naive CD8+ T cells from PBMCs. The label giving this sample's cell subset or site can be read as: CD45RA+CCR7+. The receptors come from a man aged 18 to 29 in good health. Some clones in this sample may be carry-over from other donors' samples.

The chain is built from TRBV28 and TRBJ1-5, with D unresolved. Trimming took 6 bases from V and 3 from J, leaving 6 bases between them. CDR1 is MDHEN, CDR2 SYDVKM, per germline. The CDR3 has 12 residues. The CDR3 sequence: CASSINNQPQHF. Here the CDR3 DNA reads TGTGCCAGCAGCATAAACAATCAGCCCCAGCATTTT.

About this clone: Other DNA sequences in the sample encode the same CDR3. The gene calls are TRBV5-1 and TRBJ2-7; D gene unclear. V was clipped by 4 bases and J by 2 bases, with 4 bases between them. The CDR3 totals 11 residues. Per germline, CDR1 SGHRS and CDR2 YFSETQ. The CDR3 reads CASSDTYEQYF. CDR3 in DNA: TGCGCCAGCAGCGACACCTACGAGCAGTACTTC.

V gene TRBV5-1 combines with J gene TRBJ2-7, with D unresolved. V was shortened by 0 bases and J by 6 bases, with 10 bases between the two germline ends. The CDR3 extends over 13 amino acids. Germline V gene lookup returns CDR1 SGHRS and CDR2 YFSETQ. CDR3 loop: CASSLVVPGEQYF. CDR3 sequence (DNA): TGCGCCAGCAGCTTGGTAGTCCCAGGCGAGCAGTACTTC.

In regard to this clone: Other DNA sequences in the sample encode the same CDR3. The chain has TRBV5-4 and TRBJ1-1; D is unclear. CDR1 is SGHNT, CDR2 YYREEE, per germline (reference sequence). V gave up 3 bases and J gave up 6 bases, with 9 bases separating them. The CDR3 extends over 12 amino acids. In DNA, the CDR3 is TGTGCCAGCAGCTGGGGTAGGGCTGAAGCTTTCTTT. Translated: CASSWGRAEAFF.

The chain couples TRBV5-6 to TRBJ2-7, with D perhaps matching TRBD1 (6 bases). Germline assignment: CDR1 SGHDT and CDR2 YYEEEE. CDR3 length: 14 amino acids. V was pared by 2 bases and J by 2 bases, with 11 bases between. The CDR3, as DNA: TGTGCCAGCAGCTTTCGACAGGTCCCCTACGAGCAGTACTTC. Its protein is CASSFRQVPYEQYF.

This clone was found once. The V gene is TRBV9, the J gene TRBJ1-2; D unresolved. V gave up 0 bases and J gave up 4 bases, with 13 bases separating them. CDR3 length: 15 residues. CDR1 SGDLS and CDR2 YYNGEE come from the germline V gene. CDR3 amino acids: CASSVGAGARYGYTF. CDR3 bases: TGTGCCAGCAGCGTAGGGGCAGGAGCACGCTATGGCTACACCTTC.

The CDR3 loop reads CASSQHRKRRATGPDTQYF. In nucleotides, the CDR3 is TGCGCCAGCAGCCAACACCGAAAAAGGCGGGCCACTGGGCCAGATACGCAGTATTTT. The V and J genes are TRBV4-3 and TRBJ2-3, with a possible D match to TRBD2 (5 bases). CDR3 length: 19 residues. From germline, CDR1 is LGHNA and CDR2 YSLEER. The ends were cut back, 2 bases at V and 4 bases at J, with 25 bases in the middle.

V usage is TRBV27 and J usage is TRBJ2-1, with D tentatively TRBD1 (5 bases). Germline assignment: CDR1 MNHEY and CDR2 SMNVEV (reference sequence). There are 17 residues in the CDR3. Trimming removed 0 bases from V and 3 bases from J, with 15 bases in between. The CDR3 loop is CASSLSWYDSLYNEQFF. The CDR3 nucleotides are TGTGCCAGCAGTTTATCGTGGTACGACAGCCTCTACAATGAGCAGTTCTTC.

This chain joins TRBV11-2 and TRBJ1-2; TRBD1 aligns across 9 bases. The junction had 5 bases not matched to a gene; V was cut back by 5 bases and J by 7 bases. The CDR3 contains 13 residues. Germline CDR1 SGHAT, CDR2 FQNNGV. The CDR3 nucleotides read TGTGCCAGCAGCCATCCGGGACAGGGTGGCTACACCTTC. Translating gives CASSHPGQGGYTF.

Regarding this clone: This CDR3 is also generated by other DNA sequences in the sample. The rearrangement joins TRBV15 to TRBJ2-7; D tentatively fits TRBD1 or TRBD2 (6 bases each). Trimming took 1 base from V and 3 from J, leaving 10 bases between them. CDR3 length: 14 residues. Germline V gene lookup returns CDR1 LNHNV and CDR2 YYDKDF (reference sequence). The CDR3 nucleotides are TGTGCCACCAGCAGAGCGAGGGGGGTCTACGAGCAGTACTTC. Translation gives CATSRARGVYEQYF.

CDR3 loop: CASSVGLTDRGLRNTEAFF. CDR3 DNA sequence: TGTGCCAGCAGCGTAGGTCTCACGGACAGGGGGCTGAGGAACACTGAAGCTTTCTTT. This chain connects TRBV9 to TRBJ1-1; 11 bases agree with TRBD1. Germline CDR1 SGDLS, CDR2 YYNGEE. The length of the CDR3 is 19 residues. V trimming: 0 bases; J trimming: 1 base; junction bases outside the gene matches: 11.

The genes are TRBV27 and TRBJ2-3, with unresolved D. This CDR3 has 12 residues. Trimming took off 6 bases at V and 3 bases at J, with 7 bases between the two ends. From germline, CDR1 is MNHEY and CDR2 SMNVEV (reference sequence). The CDR3 nucleotides are TGTGCCAGCAGGCAACTTACAGATACGCAGTATTTT. This translates into CASRQLTDTQYF.

This clone was seen a few times. This chain links TRBV7-9 with TRBJ1-1; TRBD1 is a possible D gene (6 bases). Between the trimmed V and J ends, which lost 3 bases and 4 bases, there was a span of 15 bases. The CDR3 spans 15 residues. Germline lookup yields CDR1 SEHNR and CDR2 FQNEAQ (reference sequence). The CDR3 protein is CASSFPLQGPTEAFF. The CDR3, as DNA: TGTGCCAGCAGCTTTCCCTTACAGGGTCCCACTGAAGCTTTCTTT.

The chain joins TRBV7-9 to TRBJ2-3, with TRBD2 identical over 13 bases. This CDR3 is built from 15 residues. Germline V gene data show CDR1 as SEHNR and CDR2 as FQNEAQ (reference sequence). With V trimmed by 10 bases and J by 5 bases, 9 bases remained unmatched. In nucleotides, the CDR3 is TGTGCCACCCCTGGACTAGCGGGAGCAGTAGATACGCAGTATTTT. This translates into CATPGLAGAVDTQYF. Together with reference TRBV7-9 and TRBJ2-3, the CDR3 gives the full variable domain: DTGVSQNPRHKITKRGQNVTFRCDPISEHNRLYWYRQTLGQGPEFLTYFQNEAQLEKSRLLSDRFSAERPKGSFSTLEIQRTEQGDSAMYLCATPGLAGAVDTQYFGPGTRLTVL.

The chain couples TRBV6-5 to TRBJ2-2, with a possible D match to TRBD1 (6 bases). Germline V gene lookup returns CDR1 MNHEY and CDR2 SVGAGI. The germline V and J ends were trimmed by 6 bases and 3 bases, with 8 bases remaining between them. The CDR3 contains 13 residues. The CDR3: CASSQGYTGELFF. The CDR3 bases are TGTGCCAGCAGCCAGGGGTACACCGGGGAGCTGTTTTTT.

The chain links TRBV4-1 to TRBJ2-3, with D unresolved. Germline CDR1 is MGHRA and CDR2 is YSYEKL. This CDR3 contains 14 residues. Trimming shortened V by 4 bases and J by 1 base, and 9 bases separated the two germline ends. The CDR3 is CASSRAPGTDTQYF. CDR3 coding DNA: TGCGCCAGCAGCCGGGCCCCCGGCACAGATACGCAGTATTTT.

This rearrangement joins TRBV5-6 to TRBJ2-7; D call uncertain. Per the germline V gene, CDR1 is SGHDT and CDR2 is YYEEEE. The CDR3 consists of 12 residues. The germline V and J ends were trimmed by 0 bases and 7 bases, with 8 bases remaining between them. The CDR3 DNA follows: TGTGCCAGCAGCTTGGCTACCGATGAGCAGTACTTC. Translated: CASSLATDEQYF.

The chain employs TRBV6-6 and TRBJ1-5, with D tentatively TRBD1 (6 bases). The CDR3 is 15 amino acids. The germline V gene encodes CDR1 MNHNY and CDR2 SVGAGI (reference sequence). The V end lost 6 bases, the J end lost 4 bases, and 16 bases lay between the germline ends. The CDR3 spells CASSNLQGPNQPQHF. The DNA for the CDR3 is TGTGCCAGCAGCAATTTACAGGGACCAAATCAGCCCCAGCATTTT.

The chain employs TRBV19 and TRBJ2-2, with D perhaps TRBD1 (6 bases). CDR1 and CDR2 (germline): LNHDA, SQIVND (reference sequence). This CDR3 has 15 amino acids. Between the trimmed V and J ends, which lost 4 bases and 6 bases, there was a span of 15 bases. The CDR3 region has the DNA TGTGCCAGTAGTAACCTACAGGGAGTAGCCGGGGAGCTGTTTTTT. Translation gives CASSNLQGVAGELFF.

The CDR3 bases are TGTGCCAGCAGCCCACGCCACTGGGGACAGGGGGCAGGGGCTGAAGCTTTCTTT. It translates to CASSPRHWGQGAGAEAFF. The rearrangement joins TRBV7-9 to TRBJ1-1; 12 nucleotides align to TRBD1. CDR3 length: 18 residues. Germline V lookup: CDR1 SEHNR, CDR2 FQNEAQ (reference sequence). V dropped 5 bases and J dropped 6; count of bases not matched to a gene: 16.

The chain is built from TRBV27 and TRBJ2-7; D may be TRBD1 (6 bases). Germline V gene lookup returns CDR1 MNHEY and CDR2 SMNVEV (reference sequence). The CDR3 runs to 13 residues. V dropped 3 bases and J dropped 7 bases, with 13 bases sitting between them. The CDR3 loop reads CASSFDNRDEQYF. CDR3 coding DNA: TGTGCCAGCAGTTTTGATAACAGGGATGAGCAGTACTTC.

The chain combines TRBV4-3 with TRBJ1-5; D ambiguous. There are 18 residues in the CDR3. Germline CDR1 LGHNA, CDR2 YSLEER. V was trimmed by 2 bases and J by 3 bases, leaving 20 bases between them. CDR3 coding DNA: TGCGCCAGCAGCCAAATCTATTTCTCGGAGGCTGACAATCAGCCCCAGCATTTT. This gives the protein CASSQIYFSEADNQPQHF.

The gene calls are TRBV18 and TRBJ2-1; D might be TRBD1 (5 bases). The CDR3 spans 16 residues. The V end was cut by 3 bases, the J end by 9 bases, with 21 bases between. The germline gives CDR1 KGHSH, CDR2 LQKENI. The CDR3 region is CASSPSRSGAIGEQFF. The CDR3 region has the DNA TGTGCCAGCTCACCGTCGAGGAGTGGGGCGATCGGTGAGCAGTTCTTC.

The chain recombines TRBV14 with TRBJ2-5; D gene uncertain. V gave up 1 base and J gave up 4 bases, with 7 bases separating them. This CDR3 is 13 amino acids long. Germline V lookup: CDR1 SGHDN, CDR2 FVKESK. CDR3 nucleotides: TGTGCCAGCAGCCAAGCGGTCCTAGAGACCCAGTACTTC. Its protein product is CASSQAVLETQYF.

The chain uses TRBV6-5 and TRBJ1-2, with D hard to call. V lost 6 bases to trimming and J lost 2 bases, with 13 bases between them. The CDR3 is made up of 14 amino acids. Germline loops: CDR1 MNHEY, CDR2 SVGAGI. The CDR3 loop is CASRVGISNYGYTF. The CDR3 DNA sequence: TGTGCCAGCAGAGTCGGGATATCGAACTATGGCTACACCTTC.

The J gene is TRBJ2-1, the V gene TRBV9; D call uncertain. CDR3 length: 12 amino acids. Trimming removed 0 bases from V and 8 bases from J, with 6 bases in between. In germline, CDR1 is SGDLS, CDR2 YYNGEE. DNA for the CDR3: TGTGCCAGCAGCGTAGGTAACGATGAGCAGTTCTTC. The encoded protein is CASSVGNDEQFF.

In this sample, this clone turned up once. The CDR3 DNA sequence: TGTGCCAGCAGCTTATTTAAGGGAAACGAGCAGTACTTC. It yields the protein CASSLFKGNEQYF. V usage is TRBV7-3 and J usage is TRBJ2-7, with no clear D. Deletions cut 2 bases from V and 5 bases from J, with 10 bases between. The CDR3 is made up of 13 amino acids. Per germline, CDR1 SGHTA and CDR2 FQGTGA.

The chain has TRBV13 and TRBJ1-1; TRBD1 aligns across 7 bases. After removal of 5 bases from V and 3 bases from J, the junction contained 15 bases not matched to a gene. Germline V gene sequence: CDR1 PRHDT, CDR2 FYEKMQ (reference sequence). There are 17 residues in the CDR3. CDR3 loop: CASSPGDRELGYTEAFF. CDR3 nucleotide sequence: TGTGCCAGCAGCCCCGGCGACAGGGAGCTGGGGTACACTGAAGCTTTCTTT.